Listed below are T cell receptor beta chains from one sample, sequenced in a study of OX40 agonist ivuxolimab in advanced cancers. Only in-frame clones appear in the TCRdb table, and some are missing; sequencing was by immunoSEQ multiplex PCR. In the table there are 68,000 or so clones, less than 95% of which are singletons. Source: CD4+ or CD8+ T cells sorted from blood, taken in a trial of the OX40 agonist ivuxolimab. The receptor source for this set is an adult with an advanced solid tumor such as melanoma, head and neck, liver or kidney cancer. Both conserved end residues are part of each CDR3. D genes are given only for firm matches. Clone size is not always given. Where it is, it says once, few, many or a class for expanded clones.

d_gene,v_gene,abundance,j_gene,CDR3nt,CDR3aa
TRBD2,TRBV4-2,.,TRBJ2-7,TGTGCCAGCAAGGGGAGGGACCCCTACGAGCAGTACTTC,CASKGRDPYEQYF
TRBD2,TRBV5-1,.,TRBJ2-5,TGCGCCAGCAGCTTGTTGCGCGCGGGAGGGCCCGCTGAGACCCAGTACTTC,CASSLLRAGGPAETQYF
.,TRBV6-1,.,TRBJ1-6,TGTGCCAGCAGTCCCCATGGGGGTTTTGATTCACCCCTCCACTTT,CASSPHGGFDSPLHF
.,TRBV19,.,TRBJ2-3,TGTGCCAGTAGCGAGGGTACAACAGATACGCAGTATTTT,CASSEGTTDTQYF
.,TRBV10-3,.,TRBJ1-1,TGTGCCATCAGTGATATGGAGGGGCAAGCGGCTTTCTTT,CAISDMEGQAAFF
.,TRBV23-1,.,TRBJ2-7,TGCGCCAGCAGTCAATCGTTGGACTCCGACGAGCAGTACTTC,CASSQSLDSDEQYF
TRBD1,TRBV7-8,.,TRBJ2-4,TGTGCCAGCAGCTTAGCCTCACCCCAGGGGGCCAGAGCCAAAAACATTCAGTACTTC,CASSLASPQGARAKNIQYF
.,TRBV11-3,.,TRBJ1-1,TGTGCCAGCAGCTTAACCTACACTGAAGCTTTCTTT,CASSLTYTEAFF
.,TRBV5-1,.,TRBJ1-2,TGCGCCAGCAGGCAGGGATCGGCTGGCTACACCTTC,CASRQGSAGYTF
.,TRBV29-1,once,TRBJ1-2,TGCAGCGTGTTTTCAGGGGAGGACACCTTC,CSVFSGEDTF
.,TRBV30,few,TRBJ1-1,TGTGCCTGGAGTCCGGGGAACACTGAAGCTTTCTTT,CAWSPGNTEAFF
.,TRBV5-1,.,TRBJ2-1,TGCGCCAGCAGCTTGACAGGAGTCTCCTACAATGAGCAGTTCTTC,CASSLTGVSYNEQFF
.,TRBV6-5,.,TRBJ2-7,TGTGCCAGCGGATCCCCCCGGGACCTGGCCTACGAGCAGTACTTC,CASGSPRDLAYEQYF
.,TRBV6-6,.,TRBJ2-3,TGTGCCAGCAAGCACGGGTTCACAGATACGCAGTATTTT,CASKHGFTDTQYF
.,TRBV7-2,.,TRBJ2-3,TGTGCCAGCAGAGACGCGGGGCGAGATACGCAGTATTTT,CASRDAGRDTQYF
.,TRBV7-9,.,TRBJ2-1,TGTGCCAGCAGCTTAGCGGGGACCGATCCCCGGTTCTTC,CASSLAGTDPRFF
.,TRBV5-4,.,TRBJ1-1,TGTGCCAGCAGCTTGGAAGGGGATCGTGAAGCTTTCTTT,CASSLEGDREAFF
.,TRBV10-3,.,TRBJ2-7,TGTGCCATCAGTGAGTTAGCGGACGAGCAGTACTTC,CAISELADEQYF
TRBD1,TRBV5-1,.,TRBJ2-5,TGCGCCAGCAGTCTGACAGGGAGTGTCCAAGAGACCCAGTACTTC,CASSLTGSVQETQYF
TRBD2,TRBV5-1,.,TRBJ2-1,TGCGCCAGCAGCTTTTCAGCGGGAGGGGGGAATGAGCAGTTCTTC,CASSFSAGGGNEQFF
TRBD2,TRBV5-5,.,TRBJ2-7,TGTGCCAGCAGCAAGACTAGCGGGGGGGCTTACGAGCAGTACTTC,CASSKTSGGAYEQYF
TRBD1,TRBV18,.,TRBJ2-3,TGTGCCAGCTCCCGACAGGGTCTAGCCACAGATACGCAGTATTTT,CASSRQGLATDTQYF
TRBD2,TRBV11-2,.,TRBJ2-1,TGTGCCAGCAGCTTCGGGACTAGCGTCACCTACAATGAGCAGTTCTTC,CASSFGTSVTYNEQFF
TRBD1,TRBV19,once,TRBJ1-2,TGTGCCAGTAGATCACAGGGGAACTATGGCTACACCTTC,CASRSQGNYGYTF
.,TRBV29-1,.,TRBJ2-3,TGCAGCGTTGAAAGGAGCAGCCCAGATACGCAGTATTTT,CSVERSSPDTQYF
TRBD2,TRBV11-3,.,TRBJ2-1,TGTGCCAGCAGCCCGGGACTAGCGGGGGGCAGGAATGAGCAGTTCTTC,CASSPGLAGGRNEQFF
.,TRBV6-6,.,TRBJ1-6,TGTGCCAGCACCCCCGGAAATTCACCCCTCCACTTT,CASTPGNSPLHF
TRBD1,TRBV5-1,few,TRBJ1-2,TGCGCCAGCAGCTCAGACAGGGGGAGGAACTATGGCTACACCTTC,CASSSDRGRNYGYTF
.,TRBV7-9,.,TRBJ1-1,TGTGCCAGCAGCTTATACCCGGGGCGTGGCACTGAAGCTTTCTTT,CASSLYPGRGTEAFF
.,TRBV19,.,TRBJ1-2,TGTGCCAGTAGTATAGACACAGGGTCTTACTATGGCTACACCTTC,CASSIDTGSYYGYTF
TRBD2,TRBV7-9,.,TRBJ2-6,TGTGCCAGCAGCTCCGGAACTAGCGGGAAGGCGGCTTTC,CASSSGTSGKAAF
.,TRBV19,.,TRBJ1-5,TGTGCCAGCAAAAGACGGTCTCAAGATCAGCCCCAGCATTTT,CASKRRSQDQPQHF
.,TRBV19,.,TRBJ2-7,TGTGCCAGTACCCCTGATGGGGCGGGGATTTCCTACGAGCAGTACTTC,CASTPDGAGISYEQYF
.,TRBV11-2,.,TRBJ1-2,TGTGCCAGCAGCTTAGGTCAAGGAGCGCCCTATGGCTACACCTTC,CASSLGQGAPYGYTF
.,TRBV11-2,.,TRBJ2-1,TGTGCCAGCAGCTTAGAGGGTGGATCGGGTAATGAGCAGTTCTTC,CASSLEGGSGNEQFF
.,TRBV10-1,.,TRBJ1-1,TGCGCCAGCAGTGAAGGGACGGACCGTGAAGCTTTCTTT,CASSEGTDREAFF
.,TRBV6-1,.,TRBJ1-6,TGTGCCAGTGGAAGCTCCTATAATTCACCCCTCCACTTT,CASGSSYNSPLHF
TRBD2,TRBV7-3,.,TRBJ2-1,TGTGCCAGCAGCTTAAATGGACTAGCGAGCGATGAGCAGTTCTTC,CASSLNGLASDEQFF
TRBD2,TRBV4-2,.,TRBJ2-3,TGTGCCAGCAGCCAAGAAATGACTAGCGGCCGGGATACGCAGTATTTT,CASSQEMTSGRDTQYF
.,TRBV11-2,few,TRBJ2-3,TGTGCCAGCAGCCCACGACTAGCAGATACGCAGTATTTT,CASSPRLADTQYF
TRBD1,TRBV11-3,.,TRBJ2-7,TGTGCCAGCAGCAAAGGGGGCGAGCGGTCCTACGAGCAGTACTTC,CASSKGGERSYEQYF
TRBD1,TRBV9,.,TRBJ1-1,TGTGCCAGCAGCGCCGGACAGGGGAACACTGAAGCTTTCTTT,CASSAGQGNTEAFF
.,TRBV2,.,TRBJ2-3,TGTGCCAGCAGTGCTCGCGACCCTAGCACAGATACGCAGTATTTT,CASSARDPSTDTQYF
.,TRBV19,.,TRBJ2-1,TGTGCCAGTAGCTACTACAATGAGCAGTTCTTC,CASSYYNEQFF
.,TRBV2,.,TRBJ2-5,TGTGCCAGCAGTGAAGCGCAGGCTAGGGTCGGGACCCAGTACTTC,CASSEAQARVGTQYF
.,TRBV6-6,.,TRBJ1-2,TGTGCCAGCAGTGCCCGCCAGGCGGGCTACACCTTC,CASSARQAGYTF
TRBD1,TRBV2,.,TRBJ2-7,TGTGCCAGCAGTGGACGGGACAGGGTTACCGAGCAGTACTTC,CASSGRDRVTEQYF
TRBD1,TRBV28,.,TRBJ1-2,TGTGCCAGCAGTACCACCGGTGGGACAGACAACTATGGCTACACCTTC,CASSTTGGTDNYGYTF
TRBD2,TRBV7-3,.,TRBJ2-2,TGTGCCAGCAGCTTAGAACTAGCGGGAGTGACCGGGGAGCTGTTTTTT,CASSLELAGVTGELFF
.,TRBV5-6,.,TRBJ1-2,TGTGCCAGCAGCTTGGCGGGACCGATCTATGGCTACACCTTC,CASSLAGPIYGYTF
TRBD2,TRBV2,once,TRBJ2-3,TGTGCCAGCAGTTGGGGACTAGCGGGTGGAGATACGCAGTATTTT,CASSWGLAGGDTQYF
.,TRBV7-9,.,TRBJ1-1,TGTGCCAGCAGCCCAATGGGGGGAAACACTGAAGCTTTCTTT,CASSPMGGNTEAFF
TRBD2,TRBV19,.,TRBJ2-1,TGTGCCAGTAGTTCCAGCGGGAGAAGTGATGAGCAGTTCTTC,CASSSSGRSDEQFF
.,TRBV5-4,.,TRBJ1-3,TGTGCCAGCAGCTCCGGTGGGGTTTTGGCTGGAAACACCATATATTTT,CASSSGGVLAGNTIYF
.,TRBV6-6,.,TRBJ2-7,TGTGCCAGCAGTGATCGGGACGTAAGCTGGAAGCACTTC,CASSDRDVSWKHF
.,TRBV12-2,.,TRBJ2-4,TGTGCAAGTCGCTTAGTCGGAGGGGCTCTAGCCAAAAACATTCAGTACTTC,CASRLVGGALAKNIQYF
.,TRBV7-9,.,TRBJ1-1,TGTGCCAGCAGCTCCCCGGACTGGGGCTCCTTTTTGAACACTGAAGCTTTCTTT,CASSSPDWGSFLNTEAFF